These T cell receptor beta chains were read from a single sample in a study of tumor-infiltrating lymphocytes in primary liver carcinoma. TCRdb called the multiplex PCR reads again in MiXCR, with one record for every CDR3 protein. The table includes 90,000 to 150,000 distinct CDR3 sequences, 50% to 65% detected once. Sequenced sample: liver tumor tissue from sampling region 1. The receptor source for this set is a woman aged 55-70 years with primary liver carcinoma and hepatitis B virus infection. Each CDR3 is given without its conserved first and last residue. Each record gives: J gene, V gene, CDR3 protein.

TRBJ2-7 TRBV6-6 ASSERLQFEQY
TRBJ1-1 TRBV20-1 SAAGPMNTEAF
TRBJ2-6 TRBV11-2 ASSLQGNGANVLT
TRBJ1-4 TRBV30 AWSQGTPNEKLF
TRBJ2-3 TRBV5-1 ASSIDRGYPLDTQY
TRBJ1-1 TRBV30 AWSEAGRGHRTEAF
TRBJ2-5 TRBV7-9 ASRTLEETQY
TRBJ2-1 TRBV7-9 ACSLATTSGGYNEQF
TRBJ2-5 TRBV5-6 ASSLPGEETKY
TRBJ2-7 TRBV28 ASSISLAGGYEQY
TRBJ2-5 TRBV28 ASTSGAPGTQY
TRBJ2-1 TRBV6-1 GSSELRWNEQF
TRBJ2-7 TRBV6-6 ASSYSGLAGGYEQY
TRBJ2-2 TRBV5-5 ASSYGLAGYQNTGELF
TRBJ2-5 TRBV5-1 ASSLIPLAGGQETQY
TRBJ1-2 TRBV30 AWSSQTGLSVNYGYT
TRBJ2-7 TRBV11-2 ASSLGLMGQRLDEQY